A selection of T cell receptor beta chains follows, all from one sample in a study of spatial heterogeneity in lung cancer. TCRdb reprocessed the 5' RACE reads with MiXCR, giving one entry per CDR3 protein. The repertoire holds about 120,000 distinct CDR3 sequences, 11% seen once, with more than 20% in the top ten. The source material was PBMCs, sampled at follow-up. The receptors shown here come from a female donor with early-stage non-small cell lung cancer. The CDR3 runs from the conserved cysteine through the conserved F or W. Each record gives: D gene, V gene, clone size, J gene, CDR3 protein, CDR3 DNA. A D gene is named only where the DNA matches it firmly. Not every row has a clone size; where given, it reads once, few, many or a size class.

TRBD1	TRBV20-1	.	TRBJ1-5	CSARDGTASNQPQHF	TGCAGTGCTAGAGATGGGACAGCTAGCAATCAGCCCCAGCATTTT
TRBD1	TRBV20-1	few	TRBJ1-4	CSARLTGRNNEKLFF	TGCAGTGCTAGATTGACAGGGCGAAATAATGAAAAACTGTTTTTT
TRBD1	TRBV7-2	.	TRBJ1-3	CASSLVDRVTGNTIYF	TGTGCCAGCAGCTTAGTGGACAGGGTGACTGGAAACACCATATATTTT
TRBD2	TRBV20-1	.	TRBJ2-3	CSATRLAGEVDTQYF	TGCAGTGCTACCCGACTAGCGGGAGAGGTAGATACGCAGTATTTT
TRBD1	TRBV29-1	.	TRBJ1-1	CSVGTGAGVDTEAFF	TGCAGCGTTGGGACAGGGGCTGGGGTGGACACTGAAGCTTTCTTT
TRBD2	TRBV29-1	many	TRBJ2-3	CSVETARAGEIDTQYF	TGCAGCGTTGAAACGGCGCGAGCGGGAGAAATAGATACGCAGTATTTT
.	TRBV6-2/TRBV6-3	.	TRBJ2-1	CASKKGGRHNEQFF	TGTGCCAGCAAAAAAGGGGGGAGACACAATGAGCAGTTCTTC
TRBD2	TRBV2	few	TRBJ2-3	CASSGDLAGVADTQYF	TGTGCCAGCAGCGGGGATCTAGCGGGAGTTGCAGATACGCAGTATTTT
TRBD1	TRBV28	many	TRBJ1-1	CASSTGGSGTEAFF	TGTGCCAGCAGTACAGGGGGCTCGGGTACTGAAGCTTTCTTT
.	TRBV18	many	TRBJ1-4	CASSPPGLNEKLFF	TGTGCCAGCTCACCACCAGGACTTAATGAAAAACTGTTTTTT
TRBD1	TRBV20-1	many	TRBJ2-7	CSASKDRDEQYF	TGCAGTGCTTCCAAAGACAGGGACGAGCAGTACTTC
.	TRBV29-1	many	TRBJ2-5	CSAFYVRETQYF	TGCAGCGCCTTTTATGTGCGGGAGACCCAGTACTTC
TRBD1	TRBV12-3/TRBV12-4	.	TRBJ1-2	CASSFGQGHGYTF	TGTGCCAGCAGTTTCGGACAGGGCCATGGCTACACCTTC
.	TRBV7-6	few	TRBJ1-5	CVSSLMPTGTGNQPQHF	TGTGTCAGCAGCTTAATGCCGACAGGCACGGGCAATCAGCCCCAGCATTTT
.	TRBV6-5	few	TRBJ2-1	CASSYSNQAVLYNEQFF	TGTGCCAGCAGTTACTCGAATCAGGCGGTTTTATACAATGAGCAGTTCTTC
.	TRBV6-5	many	TRBJ1-1	CASSYAGRTEAFF	TGTGCCAGCAGTTACGCGGGGAGGACTGAAGCTTTCTTT
.	TRBV15	few	TRBJ2-3	CATSNQPNPTDTQYF	TGTGCCACCAGCAATCAACCCAATCCAACAGATACGCAGTATTTT
TRBD2	TRBV20-1	.	TRBJ2-4	CSAAGGSVIQYF	TGCAGTGCAGCAGGCGGGAGCGTCATTCAGTACTTC
TRBD1	TRBV9	many	TRBJ1-6	CASSPRDRANSPLHF	TGTGCCAGCAGCCCAAGGGACAGGGCAAATTCACCCCTCCACTTT
TRBD1	TRBV11-2	.	TRBJ2-1	CASSLDVQGEFF	TGTGCCAGCAGCTTAGACGTACAGGGGGAGTTCTTC
TRBD2	TRBV4-3	.	TRBJ2-3	CASSQDHRRGLALLDTQYF	TGCGCCAGCAGCCAAGACCACCGCCGGGGACTAGCCCTCCTAGATACGCAGTATTTT
.	TRBV2	.	TRBJ2-1	CATPRPENNEQFF	TGTGCCACCCCCCGGCCGGAGAACAATGAGCAGTTCTTC
TRBD1	TRBV5-8	many	TRBJ1-5	CASSWGQGFNQPQHF	TGTGCCAGCAGCTGGGGACAGGGGTTCAATCAGCCCCAGCATTTT
.	TRBV4-1	few	TRBJ1-5	CASSQGPYSNQPQHF	TGCGCCAGCAGCCAGGGACCCTATAGCAATCAGCCCCAGCATTTT
.	TRBV7-2	few	TRBJ1-1	CASSSSVVRGTEAFF	TGTGCCAGCAGCTCGAGCGTGGTCAGGGGCACTGAAGCTTTCTTT
.	TRBV7-2	few	TRBJ2-1	CASGGETDTYNEQFF	TGTGCCAGCGGAGGGGAGACAGACACCTACAATGAGCAGTTCTTC
.	TRBV7-2	few	TRBJ1-3	CASRVGPSSGNTIYF	TGTGCCAGCAGGGTCGGTCCGAGCTCTGGAAACACCATATATTTT
TRBD1	TRBV7-2	many	TRBJ1-4	CASRDRGSEKLFF	TGTGCCAGCAGGGACAGGGGTTCCGAAAAACTGTTTTTT
TRBD1	TRBV3-1	.	TRBJ1-1	CASSQGDRYTEAFF	TGTGCCAGCAGCCAAGGGGACAGATACACTGAAGCTTTCTTT
.	TRBV3-1	few	TRBJ2-3	CASSQDYGVQGTQYF	TGTGCCAGCAGCCAAGATTACGGAGTTCAGGGTACGCAGTATTTT
.	TRBV2	.	TRBJ1-2	CASSADFVGYTF	TGTGCCAGCAGTGCCGACTTTGTAGGCTACACCTTC
.	TRBV11-2	.	TRBJ2-1	CASSLGSAANEQFF	TGTGCCAGCAGCTTAGGGAGCGCGGCCAATGAGCAGTTCTTC
TRBD2	TRBV7-9	.	TRBJ2-1	CASSLSGSTNEQFF	TGTGCCAGCAGCTTAAGCGGGAGTACGAATGAGCAGTTCTTC
TRBD1	TRBV18	few	TRBJ1-1	CASSPRQGGSNTEAFF	TGTGCCAGCTCACCACGCCAGGGGGGATCGAACACTGAAGCTTTCTTT
.	TRBV6-1	.	TRBJ2-7	CASSPRTFGEQYF	TGTGCCAGCAGTCCCCGGACGTTCGGCGAGCAGTACTTC
TRBD2	TRBV20-1	few	TRBJ2-1	CTGAGLAHQFF	TGCACCGGAGCAGGACTAGCCCACCAGTTCTTC
TRBD1	TRBV4-2	few	TRBJ1-2	CASSPGQGPYGYTF	TGTGCCAGCAGCCCGGGACAGGGTCCCTATGGCTACACCTTC
.	TRBV20-1	.	TRBJ1-1	CSASKPQVGNTEAFF	TGCAGTGCTAGCAAACCGCAGGTAGGGAACACTGAAGCTTTCTTT
.	TRBV6-2/TRBV6-3	many	TRBJ1-5	CASSYGARLNQPQHF	TGTGCCAGCAGTTACGGGGCACGGCTAAATCAGCCCCAGCATTTT
.	TRBV12-3/TRBV12-4	many	TRBJ1-1	CASSSGHHTEAFF	TGTGCCAGCAGTTCGGGACATCACACTGAAGCTTTCTTT
.	TRBV5-1	.	TRBJ1-1	CASRERTTEAFF	TGCGCCAGCAGAGAAAGGACAACTGAAGCTTTCTTT
.	TRBV6-2/TRBV6-3	.	TRBJ2-5	CARNRESQETQYF	TGTGCCAGAAACAGGGAAAGCCAAGAGACCCAGTACTTC
TRBD2	TRBV6-2/TRBV6-3	.	TRBJ2-2	CASTPTSGKFHTGELFF	TGTGCCAGCACCCCCACTAGCGGGAAATTTCACACCGGGGAGCTGTTTTTT
.	TRBV6-2/TRBV6-3	many	TRBJ2-1	CASSPQSRAPPNEQFF	TGTGCCAGCAGCCCTCAGAGTCGGGCGCCACCTAATGAGCAGTTCTTC
.	TRBV10-1	.	TRBJ2-1	CASSELWASSYNEQFF	TGCGCCAGCAGTGAGTTGTGGGCTAGCTCCTACAATGAGCAGTTCTTC
TRBD2	TRBV20-1	many	TRBJ2-5	CSADPGTSGTSWLGKQETQYF	TGCAGTGCAGACCCAGGGACTAGCGGGACGTCGTGGCTCGGGAAACAAGAGACCCAGTACTTC
.	TRBV6-1	.	TRBJ1-5	CASAGVGAGQPQHF	TGTGCCAGCGCCGGGGTAGGTGCAGGTCAGCCCCAGCATTTT
TRBD1	TRBV7-8	.	TRBJ2-2	CASSLVGTGGIGELFF	TGTGCCAGCAGCTTAGTCGGGACAGGGGGCATCGGGGAGCTGTTTTTT
TRBD2	TRBV2	many	TRBJ2-5	CASRDGLAGETQYF	TGTGCCAGCAGAGACGGACTAGCGGGAGAGACCCAGTACTTC
TRBD2	TRBV20-1	.	TRBJ2-7	CSARAGLGYEQYF	TGCAGTGCTAGGGCGGGACTAGGCTACGAGCAGTACTTC
TRBD2	TRBV5-1	.	TRBJ2-5	CASSSGSPMETQYF	TGCGCCAGCTCTAGCGGGAGTCCCATGGAGACCCAGTACTTC
.	TRBV4-2	few	TRBJ2-7	CASSQDFAGGTSLIF	.
.	TRBV3-1	.	TRBJ1-2	CASSQGVTVYGYTF	TGTGCCAGCAGCCAAGGGGTCACGGTCTATGGCTACACCTTC